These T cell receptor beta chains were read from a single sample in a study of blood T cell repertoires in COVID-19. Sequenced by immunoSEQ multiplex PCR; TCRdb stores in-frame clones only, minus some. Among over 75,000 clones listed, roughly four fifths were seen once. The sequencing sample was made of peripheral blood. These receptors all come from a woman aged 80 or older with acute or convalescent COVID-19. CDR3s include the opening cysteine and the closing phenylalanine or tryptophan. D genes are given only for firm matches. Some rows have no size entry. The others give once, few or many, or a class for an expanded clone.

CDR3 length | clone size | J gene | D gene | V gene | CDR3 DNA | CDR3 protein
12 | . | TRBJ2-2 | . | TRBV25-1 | TGTGCCAGCGGGAGGTGGGCCGGGGAGCTGTTTTTT | CASGRWAGELFF
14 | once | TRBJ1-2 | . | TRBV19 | TGTGCCAGCACAGGACAGCCTGCTAACTATGGCTACACCTTC | CASTGQPANYGYTF
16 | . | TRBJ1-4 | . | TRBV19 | TGTGCCAGTGGGAGGGCAGGACTCGCAACTAATGAAAAACTGTTTTTT | CASGRAGLATNEKLFF
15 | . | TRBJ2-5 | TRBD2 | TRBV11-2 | TGTGCCAGCAGCTTAGTTTGGCGGGGGGAAGAGACCCAGTACTTC | CASSLVWRGEETQYF
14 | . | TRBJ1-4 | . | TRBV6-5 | TGTGCCACCCGGGTCGGTGAAGCTAATGAAAAACTGTTTTTT | CATRVGEANEKLFF
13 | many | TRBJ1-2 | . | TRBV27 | TGTGCCAGCAGTTTAGGGGCAGGCTATGGCTACACCTTC | CASSLGAGYGYTF
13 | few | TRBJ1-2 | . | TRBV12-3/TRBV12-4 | TGTGCCAGCAGTTTAAGGCAGGGCGATGGCTACACCTTC | CASSLRQGDGYTF
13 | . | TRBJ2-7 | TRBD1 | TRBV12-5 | TGTGCTAGTGGTTTTGACAGGGGGCACGAGCAGTACTTC | CASGFDRGHEQYF
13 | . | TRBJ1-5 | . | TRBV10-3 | TGTGCCATCAGGGCTCCGGGGAATCAGCCCCAGCATTTT | CAIRAPGNQPQHF
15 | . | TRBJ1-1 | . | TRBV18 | TGTGCCAGCTCACCAGCTCTCTCCGAGTCCACTGAAGCTTTCTTT | CASSPALSESTEAFF
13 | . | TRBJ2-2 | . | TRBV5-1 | TGCGCCAGCAGCGAGGAGGGGCGCGGGGAGCTGTTTTTT | CASSEEGRGELFF
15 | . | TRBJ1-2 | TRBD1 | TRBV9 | TGTGCCAGCAGCGTAGGGACAGGGAATACCTATGGCTACACCTTC | CASSVGTGNTYGYTF
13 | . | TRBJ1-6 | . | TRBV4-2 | TGTGCCAGCAGCCAAGATCGGCAGGGCTACCTCCACTTT | CASSQDRQGYLHF
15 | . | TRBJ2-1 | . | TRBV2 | TGTGCCAGCAGTGATAGACTAACGCTCTACAATGAGCAGTTCTTC | CASSDRLTLYNEQFF
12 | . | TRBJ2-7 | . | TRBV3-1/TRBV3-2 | TGTGCCAGCAGCCCGCCGGGGAGGGAGCAGTACTTC | CASSPPGREQYF
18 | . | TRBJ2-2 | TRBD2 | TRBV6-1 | TGTGCCAGCAGTGCCGGACTAGCGGGAGGGTTAAACACCGGGGAGCTGTTTTTT | CASSAGLAGGLNTGELFF
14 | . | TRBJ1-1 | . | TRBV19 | TGTGCCAGTAGTATGCCCTCGGGGGGGGTCGAAGCTTTCTTT | CASSMPSGGVEAFF
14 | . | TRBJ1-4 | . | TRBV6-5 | TGTGCCAGCGTAGGGAGCCTCGCTTTTGAAAAACTGTTTTTT | CASVGSLAFEKLFF
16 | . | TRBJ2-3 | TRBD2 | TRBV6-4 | TGTGCCAGGATGAAAGCGGGGGGGCAGAGGGCAGATACGCAGTATTTT | CARMKAGGQRADTQYF
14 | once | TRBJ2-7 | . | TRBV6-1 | TGTGCCAGCAGTGAAAACACGGGGATAGCCGAGCAGTACTTC | CASSENTGIAEQYF
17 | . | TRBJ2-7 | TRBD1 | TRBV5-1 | TGCGCCAGCAGCTTGGGCCTACAGGGGACCAGCTCCTACGAGCAGTACTTC | CASSLGLQGTSSYEQYF
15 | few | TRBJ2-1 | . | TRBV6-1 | TGTGCCAGCAGTGATAGTAGCGGAACCTACAATGAGCAGTTCTTC | CASSDSSGTYNEQFF
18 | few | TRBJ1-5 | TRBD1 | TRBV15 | TGTGCCACCACCCACGAGGTTCCGGGACAGGGACGGAATCAGCCCCAGCATTTT | CATTHEVPGQGRNQPQHF
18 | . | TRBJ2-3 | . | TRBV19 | TGTGCCAGTAGTATTTTGCCGACGGAGACGGCAGGCACAGATACGCAGTATTTT | CASSILPTETAGTDTQYF
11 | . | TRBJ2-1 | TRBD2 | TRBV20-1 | TGCAGTGCGGGTAGCGGGAGGGAGCAGTTCTTC | CSAGSGREQFF
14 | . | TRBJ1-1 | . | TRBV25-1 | TGTGCCAGCAGTGATGGCACAGCGAACACTGAAGCTTTCTTT | CASSDGTANTEAFF
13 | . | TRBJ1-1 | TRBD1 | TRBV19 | TGTGCCAGTAGTACAGACAGGGGACGTGAAGCTTTCTTT | CASSTDRGREAFF
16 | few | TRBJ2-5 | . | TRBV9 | TGTGCCAGCAGCGTAGGTGAGGGACACCGCGCGGAGACCCAGTACTTC | CASSVGEGHRAETQYF
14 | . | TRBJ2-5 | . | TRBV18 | TGTGCCAGCTCGAACCAGGGGTTAGGAGAGACCCAGTACTTC | CASSNQGLGETQYF
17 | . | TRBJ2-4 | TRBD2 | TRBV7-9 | TGTGCCAGCAGCTCGTCTAGCGGGACTCTAGCCAAAAACATTCAGTACTTC | CASSSSSGTLAKNIQYF
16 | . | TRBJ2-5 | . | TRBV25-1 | TGTGCCAGCAGTGACAGGGGCGTGGGGATGCGAGAGACCCAGTACTTC | CASSDRGVGMRETQYF
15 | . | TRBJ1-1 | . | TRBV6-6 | TGTGCCAGCACCTACGGGACTTCTCAGAACACTGAAGCTTTCTTT | CASTYGTSQNTEAFF
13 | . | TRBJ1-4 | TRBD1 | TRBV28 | TGTGCCAGTTTTACAGGGGGTAATGAAAAACTGTTTTTT | CASFTGGNEKLFF
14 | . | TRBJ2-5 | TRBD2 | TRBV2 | TGTGCCAGCAACCGACTAGCGGGGCAAGAGACCCAGTACTTC | CASNRLAGQETQYF
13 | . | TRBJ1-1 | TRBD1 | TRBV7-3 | TGTGCCAGCAGCACCGACAGGGGATACGAAGCTTTCTTT | CASSTDRGYEAFF